The 12 T cell receptor beta chains in this list originate from one sample, sequenced in a study of blood T cell repertoires in COVID-19. Data came from immunoSEQ multiplex PCR; TCRdb stores just in-frame clones and leaves some out. The sample lists 100,000 to 120,000 clones; under 75% were seen once. Specimen: peripheral blood. All receptors come from a woman between 55 and 75 years old with acute or convalescent COVID-19.

CDR3 nucleotide sequence: TGTGCCAGCAGCTTAGACTATTCAGATACGCAGTATTTT. Encoded protein: CASSLDYSDTQYF. This chain connects TRBV7-3 to TRBJ2-3, with D possibly being TRBD2 (5 bases). The germline CDR1 and CDR2 sequences are SGHTA and FQGTGA. V was shortened by 2 bases and J by 4 bases, with 7 bases between the two germline ends. This CDR3 has 13 residues.

The chain has TRBV2 and TRBJ1-2; D uncertain. V was shortened by 3 bases and J by 2 bases, with 19 bases between the two germline ends. CDR3 size: 17 residues. The V gene's germline CDR1 is SNHLY and CDR2 FYNNEI. DNA of the CDR3: TGTGCCAGCAGTGAGAGTTCGAGGTCCGGAATGAACTATGGCTACACCTTC. Translation: CASSESSRSGMNYGYTF.

This chain links TRBV2 with TRBJ2-5; 12 bases agree with TRBD1. CDR1 SNHLY and CDR2 FYNNEI come from the germline V gene. The junction had 7 bases not matched to a gene; V was cut back by 6 bases and J by 5 bases. This CDR3 spans 15 amino acids. CDR3 in DNA: TGTGCCAGCAGAGAGGGACAGGGGGCGCGGGAGACCCAGTACTTC. It specifies CASREGQGARETQYF.

J is TRBJ1-1 and V is TRBV3-1 (or the pseudogene TRBV3-2), with D uncertain. The V gene's germline CDR1 is LGHDT and CDR2 YNNKEL (reference sequence). Trimming removed 6 bases at V and 5 bases at J, with 13 bases between. This CDR3 contains 13 residues. The CDR3 coding sequence is TGTGCCAGCAGGCCCGGGTGGAGGACTGAAGCTTTCTTT. Translation gives CASRPGWRTEAFF.

V is TRBV9 and J is TRBJ1-4; D uncertain. Germline V CDR1 and CDR2: SGDLS, YYNGEE. The CDR3 is made up of 15 amino acids. V was shortened by 3 bases and J by 7 bases, with 16 bases between the two germline ends. This CDR3 is CASSETGIGPEKLFF. The CDR3 region has the DNA TGTGCCAGCAGCGAAACCGGGATTGGCCCTGAAAAACTGTTTTTT.

This clone has a handful of counts. This chain joins TRBV5-6 and TRBJ2-4, with 7 positions matching TRBD1. V trimming: 4 bases; J trimming: 6 bases; junction bases outside the gene matches: 7. In germline, CDR1 is SGHDT, CDR2 YYEEEE. The length of the CDR3 is 14 residues. In nucleotides, the CDR3 is TGTGCCAGCAGCCGAAGACAGGGTATAAACATTCAGTACTTC. Encoded protein: CASSRRQGINIQYF.

The genes are TRBV9 and TRBJ2-1; 10 bases are shared with TRBD1. The germline CDR1 and CDR2 sequences are SGDLS and YYNGEE. The CDR3 consists of 15 residues. V lost 5 bases and J lost 5; bases outside the gene matches: 7. The CDR3 sequence: CASSTGQGLNNEQFF. The CDR3 nucleotides are TGTGCCAGCAGTACGGGACAGGGGCTTAACAATGAGCAGTTCTTC.

V usage is TRBV5-1 and J usage is TRBJ1-1; D may be TRBD1 (5 bases). The CDR3 is 15 amino acids. V lost 0 bases and J lost 7, with 16 bases in between. Germline V gives CDR1 SGHRS, CDR2 YFSETQ. The chain's CDR3 is CASSLGEAGEFEAFF. CDR3 nucleotide sequence: TGCGCCAGCAGCTTGGGTGAGGCGGGGGAGTTTGAAGCTTTCTTT.

The V call is TRBV7-3, the J call TRBJ2-3; 14 bases match TRBD2. Trimming removed 5 bases from V and 3 bases from J; junction bases left unmatched: 13. Germline V CDR1 and CDR2: SGHTA, FQGTGA. The CDR3 spans 19 residues. This chain's CDR3 is CASSNTGLAGGLRTDTQYF. The DNA of the CDR3 is TGTGCCAGCAGCAATACAGGACTAGCGGGGGGCCTCCGGACAGATACGCAGTATTTT.

The V gene is TRBV6-5, the J gene TRBJ2-1; D gene uncertain. V shed 7 bases and J shed 0 bases, with 10 bases lying between them. The CDR3 length is 14 residues. Germline-derived CDR1 and CDR2 are MNHEY and SVGAGI. CDR3 coding DNA: TGTGCCAGCATCTCCCCGAGCTCCTACAATGAGCAGTTCTTC. This sequence encodes CASISPSSYNEQFF.

In this sample, this clone turned up a few times. The chain joins TRBV3-1 (or the pseudogene TRBV3-2) to TRBJ1-1, with TRBD1 identical over 10 bases. From germline, CDR1 is LGHDT and CDR2 YNNKEL (reference sequence). This CDR3 spans 13 amino acids. Trimming took 4 bases from V and 7 from J; bases not matched to a gene: 3. As DNA, the CDR3 is TGTGCCAGCAGCCGTGGACAGGGGGGTGAAGCTTTCTTT. Translation: CASSRGQGGEAFF.

The rearrangement uses TRBV5-1 and TRBJ2-1; the D gene is possibly TRBD2 (5 bases). Germline lookup yields CDR1 SGHRS and CDR2 YFSETQ. The CDR3 is 14 amino acids. With 3 bases removed from V and 0 bases from J, the gap between germline ends came to 7 bases. The CDR3 loop reads CASSSGSSYNEQFF. As DNA, the CDR3 is TGCGCCAGCAGCTCGGGGTCCTCCTACAATGAGCAGTTCTTC.